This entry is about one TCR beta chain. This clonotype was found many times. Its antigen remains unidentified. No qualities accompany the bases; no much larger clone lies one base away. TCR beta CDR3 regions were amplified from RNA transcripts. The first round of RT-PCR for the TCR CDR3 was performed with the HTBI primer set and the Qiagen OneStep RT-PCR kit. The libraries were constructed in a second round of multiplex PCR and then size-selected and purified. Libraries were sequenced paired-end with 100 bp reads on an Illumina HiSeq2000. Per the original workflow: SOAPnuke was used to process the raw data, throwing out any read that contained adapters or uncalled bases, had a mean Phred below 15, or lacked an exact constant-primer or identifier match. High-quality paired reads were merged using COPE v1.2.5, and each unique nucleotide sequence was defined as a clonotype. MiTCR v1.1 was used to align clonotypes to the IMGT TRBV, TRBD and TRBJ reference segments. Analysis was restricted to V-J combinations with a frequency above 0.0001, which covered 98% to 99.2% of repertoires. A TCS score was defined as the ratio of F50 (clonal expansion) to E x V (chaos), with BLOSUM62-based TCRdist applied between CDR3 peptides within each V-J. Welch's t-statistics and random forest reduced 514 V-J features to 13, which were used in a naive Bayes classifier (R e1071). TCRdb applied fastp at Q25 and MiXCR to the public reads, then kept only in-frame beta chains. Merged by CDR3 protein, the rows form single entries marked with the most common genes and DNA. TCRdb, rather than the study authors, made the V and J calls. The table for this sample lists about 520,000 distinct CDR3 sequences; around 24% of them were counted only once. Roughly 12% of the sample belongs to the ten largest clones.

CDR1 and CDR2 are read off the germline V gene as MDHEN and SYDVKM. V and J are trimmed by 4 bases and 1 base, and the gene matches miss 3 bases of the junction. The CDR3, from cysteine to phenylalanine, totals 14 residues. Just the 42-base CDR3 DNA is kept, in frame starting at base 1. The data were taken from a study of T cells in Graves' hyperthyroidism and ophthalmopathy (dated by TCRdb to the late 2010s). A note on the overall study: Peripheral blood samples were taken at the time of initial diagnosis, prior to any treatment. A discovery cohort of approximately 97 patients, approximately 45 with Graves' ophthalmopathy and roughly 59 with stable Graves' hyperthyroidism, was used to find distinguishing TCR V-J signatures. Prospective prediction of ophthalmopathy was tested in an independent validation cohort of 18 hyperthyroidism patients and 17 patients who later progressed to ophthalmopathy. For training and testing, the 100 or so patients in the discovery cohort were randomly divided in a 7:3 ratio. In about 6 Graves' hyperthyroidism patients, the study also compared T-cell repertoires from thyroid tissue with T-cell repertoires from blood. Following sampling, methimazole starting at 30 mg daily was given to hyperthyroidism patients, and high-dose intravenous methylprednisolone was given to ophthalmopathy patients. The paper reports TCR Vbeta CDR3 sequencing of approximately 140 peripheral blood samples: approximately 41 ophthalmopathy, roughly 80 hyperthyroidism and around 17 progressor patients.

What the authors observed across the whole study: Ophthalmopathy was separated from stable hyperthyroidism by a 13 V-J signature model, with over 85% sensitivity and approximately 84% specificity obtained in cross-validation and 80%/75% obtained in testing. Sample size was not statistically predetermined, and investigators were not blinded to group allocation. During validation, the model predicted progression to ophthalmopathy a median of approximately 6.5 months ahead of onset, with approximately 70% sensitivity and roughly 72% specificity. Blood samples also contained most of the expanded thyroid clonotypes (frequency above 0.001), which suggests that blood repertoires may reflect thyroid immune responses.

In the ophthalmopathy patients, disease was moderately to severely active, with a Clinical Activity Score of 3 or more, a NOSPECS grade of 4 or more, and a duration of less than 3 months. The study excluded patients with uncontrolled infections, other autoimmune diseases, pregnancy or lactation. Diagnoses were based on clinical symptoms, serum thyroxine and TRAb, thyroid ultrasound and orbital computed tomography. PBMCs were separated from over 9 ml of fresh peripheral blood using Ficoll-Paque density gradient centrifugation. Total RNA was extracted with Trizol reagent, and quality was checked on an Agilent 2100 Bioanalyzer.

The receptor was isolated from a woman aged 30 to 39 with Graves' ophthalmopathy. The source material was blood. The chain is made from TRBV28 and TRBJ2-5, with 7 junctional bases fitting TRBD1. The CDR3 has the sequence CASSSGQPQETQYF. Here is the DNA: TGTGCCAGCAGTTCGGGACAGCCCCAAGAGACCCAGTACTTC.